This is a list of T cell receptor beta chains from one sample in a study of cytomegalovirus exposure and HLA in healthy donors. Clones were sequenced by immunoSEQ multiplex PCR, and TCRdb holds only the in-frame ones, with some missing. In total, the table holds approximately 210,000 clones. The specimen sequenced was PBMCs. These receptors came from a woman under 40 in good health and CMV-seropositive. Both conserved end residues are part of each CDR3. A D gene is named only where the DNA matches it firmly.

16 TRBJ1-1 TRBV10-3 TRBD1 CAISEFGQGVRTEAFF TGTGCCATCAGTGAGTTCGGACAGGGGGTTCGGACTGAAGCTTTCTTT
13 TRBJ2-2 TRBV27 NA CASRGGGIGELFF TGTGCCAGCAGGGGTGGGGGGATCGGGGAGCTGTTTTTT
17 TRBJ1-2 TRBV10-1 TRBD1 CASSESTGTGLTYGYTF TGCGCCAGCAGTGAGTCGACCGGGACAGGGCTGACCTATGGCTACACCTTC
15 TRBJ2-1 TRBV18 NA CASSPRTNSYNEQFF TGTGCCAGCTCACCCAGGACAAACTCCTACAATGAGCAGTTCTTC
15 TRBJ2-4 TRBV7-9 TRBD2 CASSLFDSRGDIQYF TGTGCCAGCAGCTTATTTGACAGCCGGGGGGACATTCAGTACTTC
13 TRBJ1-4 TRBV5-1 NA CASSLTGDEKLFF TGCGCCAGCAGCTTGACGGGGGATGAAAAACTGTTTTTT
17 TRBJ2-1 TRBV9 TRBD2 CASSPRDWREGYNEQFF TGTGCCAGCAGCCCCCGAGATTGGCGGGAGGGATACAATGAGCAGTTCTTC
15 TRBJ2-7 TRBV6-5 NA CASSYSAGRSYEQYF TGTGCCAGCAGTTACTCCGCGGGACGGAGCTACGAGCAGTACTTC
14 TRBJ2-5 TRBV7-8 NA CASSLASQGETQYF TGTGCCAGCAGCTTAGCGTCACAGGGAGAGACCCAGTACTTC
16 TRBJ1-2 TRBV4-1 NA CASSQPVQGSNYGYTF TGCGCCAGCAGCCAACCCGTGCAGGGCTCTAACTATGGCTACACCTTC
13 TRBJ1-2 TRBV6-5 NA CASSGQGNYGYTF TGTGCCAGCAGTGGGCAGGGGAACTATGGCTACACCTTC
16 TRBJ2-3 TRBV7-2 TRBD1 CASSPRTGPNTDTQYF TGTGCCAGCAGCCCAAGGACAGGGCCCAACACAGATACGCAGTATTTT
17 TRBJ1-1 TRBV5-5 NA CASNLQGGAYMNTEAFF TGTGCCAGCAACTTACAAGGCGGGGCTTACATGAACACTGAAGCTTTCTTT
10 TRBJ1-2 TRBV6-1 NA CATSSDGYTF TGTGCCACCTCCTCAGATGGCTACACCTTC
14 TRBJ1-4 TRBV7-9 TRBD1 CASSLGTGGEKLFF TGTGCCAGCAGCTTAGGGACAGGGGGTGAAAAACTGTTTTTT
15 TRBJ2-1 TRBV4-1 NA CASSQDSGNYNEQFF TGCGCCAGCAGCCAAGATAGCGGAAACTACAATGAGCAGTTCTTC
14 TRBJ1-2 TRBV5-1 NA CASSSSGITYGYTF TGCGCCAGCAGCTCCAGCGGGATTACCTATGGCTACACCTTC
16 TRBJ1-2 TRBV6-6 NA CASSYSMRGDNYGYTF TGTGCCAGCAGTTACTCGATGCGGGGGGACAACTATGGCTACACCTTC
15 TRBJ2-7 TRBV6-5 NA CASSYSRQSAYEQYF TGTGCCAGCAGTTACTCAAGACAGTCGGCCTACGAGCAGTACTTC
14 TRBJ2-1 TRBV14 NA CASSPLTAYNEQFF TGTGCCAGCAGCCCATTGACTGCTTACAATGAGCAGTTCTTC
17 TRBJ2-4 TRBV19 TRBD2 CASSITGLAGSKNIQYF TGTGCCAGTAGTATTACTGGACTAGCGGGGTCCAAAAACATTCAGTACTTC
15 TRBJ1-4 TRBV4-1 NA CASSQDAGGSEKLFF TGCGCCAGCAGCCAAGATGCCGGTGGGAGTGAAAAACTGTTTTTT
13 TRBJ1-2 TRBV7-2 NA CASSLGGDAAYTF TGTGCCAGCAGCTTAGGGGGGGACGCGGCCTACACCTTC
15 TRBJ2-7 TRBV6-6 TRBD2 CASSYGGGNSYEQYF TGTGCCAGCAGTTACGGGGGGGGGAACTCCTACGAGCAGTACTTC
14 TRBJ2-1 TRBV7-8 TRBD2 CASSLIGWEGGVFF TGTGCCAGCAGTCTCATTGGGTGGGAGGGCGGAGTATTCTTC
14 TRBJ1-2 TRBV7-2 TRBD1 CASSLVRTGGSYTF TGTGCCAGCAGCTTAGTCAGGACAGGAGGAAGCTACACCTTC
12 TRBJ1-1 TRBV19 TRBD1 CARTGGRAEAFF TGTGCCAGGACAGGGGGTAGGGCTGAAGCTTTCTTT
15 TRBJ1-1 TRBV6-6 TRBD1 CASSYPWDRGPEAFF TGTGCCAGCAGTTACCCTTGGGACAGGGGCCCTGAAGCTTTCTTT
15 TRBJ1-1 TRBV23-1 TRBD1 CASSHRGDLRTEAFF TGCGCCAGCAGTCACAGGGGGGATTTAAGGACTGAAGCTTTCTTT
12 TRBJ1-2 TRBV7-9 NA CASSLDRYGYTF TGTGCCAGCAGCTTAGATCGCTATGGCTACACCTTC